This T cell receptor beta chain was identified in a study of T cells in narcolepsy. At the level of the study: Patients with NT1 or NT2 and healthy control donors were enrolled.

The study's findings and limits: Autoreactive clonotypes reportedly recurred in blood of same and different patients, not controls. Same-patient CSF and blood CD4+ T cell clonotypes included HCRT-specific and TRIB2-specific autoreactive ones.

Sequenced by immunoSEQ multiplex PCR; TCRdb stores in-frame clones only, minus some. This table holds tens of thousands of clones, approximately 84% found once. Germline-derived CDR1 and CDR2 are KGHSH and LQKENI. The CDR3 spans 14 residues. The germline V and J ends were trimmed by 1 base and 4 bases, with 9 bases remaining between them. As concerns this clone: Its cognate antigen is unknown.

The V call is TRBV18, the J call TRBJ2-3; no clear D gene. What was sequenced was CD45RA- memory CD4+ T cells from PBMCs. The sequence came from a human donor with narcolepsy. CDR3 residues: CASSPRSIPDTQYF. In DNA, the CDR3 is TGTGCCAGCTCACCACGGAGTATCCCAGATACGCAGTATTTT.